The sequence of this T cell receptor (beta chain) was determined in a study of T cell responses to AZD1222 COVID-19 vaccine (dated by TCRdb to the early 2020s). Background for the entire study: Because spike-specific TCR depth and breadth did not differ between the two schedules, AZD1222 recipients who got a second dose at roughly 4 weeks were pooled with those who got a second dose at roughly 12 weeks. TCR sequencing covered roughly 230 trial participants: 200 to 220 given two doses of AZD1222 and 26 given two doses of MenACWY control vaccine. Trial participants were enrolled by age into 18-55, 56-69 and 70-plus year subgroups, with approximately 160, 26 and 62 TCR-sequenced participants respectively. Broader findings and caveats from the paper: Spike-specific TCR breadth and depth rose significantly after two AZD1222 doses compared with day 0 and with MenACWY recipients. Reportedly, almost half of the unique spike-specific TCRs recognized epitopes lying outside the regions that are mutated in the B.1.351 and B.1.1.7 variants. In the small 56-69-year group, the increase in depth fell short of significance, most likely because of low power. Participants were mostly white British and included more females than males, and it was suggested by the authors that clonal diversity may have been underestimated. Because no samples from the day 14 peak response were available, repertoires could be characterized only after the peak T cell response. Only six AZD1222 recipients were SARS-CoV-2 seropositive at baseline, limiting conclusions about previously exposed vaccinees. Vaccine-associated CD4 TCRs spanned the whole spike protein, with dominant responses in regions 160-218 and 743-854.

Deletion took 2 bases off V and 4 bases off J, with a span of 9 bases between the germline ends. The CDR3, from cysteine to phenylalanine, totals 14 residues. The retained sequence is limited to the CDR3, 42 bases, with the frame set at the first base. The germline V gene yields MDHEN for CDR1 and SYDVKM for CDR2. The CDR3 regions of human TCRbeta chains were analyzed by immunosequencing. The original pipeline was this. TCRs in the repertoires were matched against a reference library of SARS-CoV-2-specific TCRs that had been generated with the MIRA antigen-specificity platform. Breadth meant the fraction of unique TCRs that were SARS-CoV-2-associated, whereas depth meant the fraction of total T cells that were SARS-CoV-2-associated. Using the MIRA data, each spike-specific TCR was mapped to the spike region that the TCR reacts to and placed in a CD4 or CD8 class. Log10-transformed breadth and depth values were compared by one-way ANOVA with Sidak's multiple comparisons tests. Not all clones reach the TCRdb copy of this immuneACCESS table, which keeps in-frame sequences only. Checked studies attribute under half of the gap to unresolved V genes and leave the rest unexplained. V, J and clone size are taken as reported in that table, and D and trimming were inferred from the DNA itself. Here the sample has roughly 28,000 clones; around 90% occur a single time. Roughly 1.3% of the sample comes from the top ten.

Note on this clone: There is no known antigen for this receptor. No much larger clone is present one base from it, and per-base qualities are unavailable.

This specimen's time point label, interpreted: baseline before first vaccination. Vaccinee samples were obtained from the UK trials COV001 and COV002, which included a single-blind randomized controlled phase 2/3 trial of AZD1222 (ChAdOx1 nCoV-19) in healthy adults. For TCRbeta chain sequencing, PBMC samples from trial participants were taken at day 0 and at day 28 after the second dose. This TCR was recovered from an adult in good health. The chain employs TRBV28 and TRBJ1-5, with the D gene too uncertain to name. The sequenced sample was peripheral blood, obtained on day 0 of AZD1222 vaccination. The CDR3: CASSLNLGNQPQHF. The DNA is as follows: TGTGCCAGCAGTTTAAACCTGGGGAATCAGCCCCAGCATTTT.